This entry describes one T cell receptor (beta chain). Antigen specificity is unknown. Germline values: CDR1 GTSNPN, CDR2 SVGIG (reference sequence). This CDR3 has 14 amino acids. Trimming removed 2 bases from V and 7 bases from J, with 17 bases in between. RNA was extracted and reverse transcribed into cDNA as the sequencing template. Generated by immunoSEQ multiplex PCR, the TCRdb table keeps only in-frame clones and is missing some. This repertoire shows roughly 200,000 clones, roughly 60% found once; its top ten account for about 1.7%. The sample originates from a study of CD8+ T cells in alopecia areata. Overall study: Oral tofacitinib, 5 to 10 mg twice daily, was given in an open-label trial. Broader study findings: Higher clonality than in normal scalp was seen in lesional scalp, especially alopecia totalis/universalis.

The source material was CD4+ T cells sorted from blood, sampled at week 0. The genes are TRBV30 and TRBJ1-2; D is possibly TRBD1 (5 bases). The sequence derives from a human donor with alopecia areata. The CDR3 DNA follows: TGTGCCTGGAGTTACCGGGACGGTATGGTTGGCTACACCTTC. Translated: CAWSYRDGMVGYTF. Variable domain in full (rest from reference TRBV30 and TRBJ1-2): SQTIHQWPATLVQPVGSPLSLECTVEGTSNPNLYWYRQAAGRGLQLLFYSVGIGQISSEVPQNLSASRPQDRQFILSSKKLLLSDSGFYLCAWSYRDGMVGYTFGSGTRLTVV.